Listed below are T cell receptor beta chains from one sample, sequenced in a study of blood T cell repertoires in COVID-19. Assay used: immunoSEQ multiplex PCR; TCRdb lists only in-frame clones, some missing. Of about 75,000 clones listed, 85% to 90% were seen once; the top ten hold approximately 2.5%. Sequenced sample: peripheral blood. The receptor source for this set is a human donor in a cohort sampled during active COVID-19. The CDR3 runs from the conserved cysteine through the conserved F or W. A D gene is named only where the DNA matches it firmly. Where a row states a size, it is once, few, many or the class of an expanded clone; other rows omit it.

cdr3_nt | cdr3_aa | clone_size | v_call | d_call | j_call
TGTGCCAGCAGTGAAGGACACCCGCAAGAGACCCAGTACTTC | CASSEGHPQETQYF | . | TRBV6-1 | . | TRBJ2-5
TGTGCCAGCAGCCTAAGCCGAAGGCAGGGTGGCCCAGATACGCAGTATTTT | CASSLSRRQGGPDTQYF | . | TRBV3-1/TRBV3-2 | . | TRBJ2-3
TGTGCCAGCAACCCTAACAGGGTTGAGGGCTACGAGCAGTACTTC | CASNPNRVEGYEQYF | once | TRBV6-5 | . | TRBJ2-7
TGTGCCAGCAGCCCCCCTGGAGGGGTCGAAAAACTGTTTTTT | CASSPPGGVEKLFF | . | TRBV3-1/TRBV3-2 | . | TRBJ1-4
TGTGCCAGTAGTATAAGTTCGGGGTGGAACACTGAAGCTTTCTTT | CASSISSGWNTEAFF | few | TRBV19 | . | TRBJ1-1
TGTGCCAGCAGTCCTAGACTAGCATACGAGCAGTACTTC | CASSPRLAYEQYF | . | TRBV6-5 | TRBD2 | TRBJ2-7
TGCGCCAGCAGGCCCGGGACTCCTCTGGGGGGTGAGCAGTTCTTC | CASRPGTPLGGEQFF | . | TRBV10-2 | . | TRBJ2-1
TGCGCCAGCAGCTACGCGGGGGAGGGTAATTCACCCCTCCACTTT | CASSYAGEGNSPLHF | few | TRBV5-1 | . | TRBJ1-6
TGTGCCAGTAAAAGAGACAGGGGGAACACTGAAGCTTTCTTT | CASKRDRGNTEAFF | . | TRBV19 | TRBD1 | TRBJ1-1
TGTGCCAGCAGCACCCCCAGGACTAGCGGGGGGGCCACCGGGGAGCTGTTTTTT | CASSTPRTSGGATGELFF | . | TRBV9 | TRBD2 | TRBJ2-2
TGTGCCAGCAGCGAAGGGAGGGGCACTGAAGCTTTCTTT | CASSEGRGTEAFF | . | TRBV7-2 | . | TRBJ1-1
TGTGCCAGCAGGGGGGACATATCTTATGGCTACACCTTC | CASRGDISYGYTF | . | TRBV2 | . | TRBJ1-2
TGTGCCAGCAGCTTCTTCGGTGGAGGGGATTCACCCCTCCACTTT | CASSFFGGGDSPLHF | . | TRBV7-9 | . | TRBJ1-6
TGTGCCAGCAGCCCCGCGGAGTTTCAGCCCCAGCATTTT | CASSPAEFQPQHF | . | TRBV11-2 | . | TRBJ1-5
TGTGCCAGCAGTGTAGAGGGATCTGGAAACACCATATATTTT | CASSVEGSGNTIYF | once | TRBV2 | . | TRBJ1-3
TGTGCCAGCAGCTTAAATACTCCGGGGGGCTACACCTTC | CASSLNTPGGYTF | . | TRBV7-2 | . | TRBJ1-2
TGTGCCAGCCAGGGGGGCAATCAGCCCCAGCATTTT | CASQGGNQPQHF | once | TRBV2 | TRBD1 | TRBJ1-5
TGTGCCAGCAGCCGACAGGGGGCGAACACCGGGGAGCTGTTTTTT | CASSRQGANTGELFF | . | TRBV6-5 | TRBD1 | TRBJ2-2
TGTGCCAGCAGCCAAGTTCCGGGAACTGAAGCTTTCTTT | CASSQVPGTEAFF | . | TRBV14 | . | TRBJ1-1
TGTGCCAGCAGAAACCGGAAGGGGCTTTCTGGAAACACCATATATTTT | CASRNRKGLSGNTIYF | once | TRBV13 | . | TRBJ1-3
TGCAGCGTACTACGACTAGCCGGGTCCGAGCAGTACTTC | CSVLRLAGSEQYF | . | TRBV29-1 | TRBD2 | TRBJ2-7
TGCAGTGCTAGTGAGGACTGGCACGGAGAGACCCAGTACTTC | CSASEDWHGETQYF | . | TRBV20-1 | . | TRBJ2-5
TGTGCCAGCGGGCGGGAACAGAACTCCTACGAGCAGTACTTC | CASGREQNSYEQYF | medium-sized | TRBV7-2 | . | TRBJ2-7
TGTGCCAGCAGCGTAGCGGGGGGCGTCCTCAACAATGAGCAGTTCTTC | CASSVAGGVLNNEQFF | . | TRBV9 | . | TRBJ2-1
TGTGCCTGGAGTAACAGCGGTGGGAATGAGCAGTTCTTC | CAWSNSGGNEQFF | . | TRBV30 | . | TRBJ2-1
TGTGCCAGCAGCCCCAGACGGTTAGCGGGAGATTACGAGCAGTACTTC | CASSPRRLAGDYEQYF | once | TRBV7-2 | TRBD2 | TRBJ2-7
TGTGCCAGCATCCCCAGGGGATCTGGGGCCAACGTCCTGACTTTC | CASIPRGSGANVLTF | . | TRBV5-4 | . | TRBJ2-6
TGCGCCAGCAGCTCGCAGACACCGTCGGACGAGCAGTACTTC | CASSSQTPSDEQYF | . | TRBV5-1 | . | TRBJ2-7
TGCGCCAGCAGCCCGGACAGGGTAAACACCGGGGAGCTGTTTTTT | CASSPDRVNTGELFF | . | TRBV5-1 | TRBD1 | TRBJ2-2
TGTGCCAGCAGCAGGTGGGGCGGAGTTAGTGAAAAACTGTTTTTT | CASSRWGGVSEKLFF | . | TRBV5-4 | . | TRBJ1-4
TGTGCCAGCAGCTTTCCCTACAGGGCTGGGGCCAACGTCCTGACTTTC | CASSFPYRAGANVLTF | . | TRBV5-6 | . | TRBJ2-6
TGCGCCAGCAGCCACCCCAACCGACTAGCGGGAGACCTCTACAATGAGCAGTTCTTC | CASSHPNRLAGDLYNEQFF | . | TRBV4-1 | TRBD2 | TRBJ2-1
TGTGCCATCAGTGCAGCGGGACAGGGATACGAGCAGTACTTC | CAISAAGQGYEQYF | . | TRBV10-3 | TRBD1 | TRBJ2-7
TGCGCCAGCAGCCCAGGAAAATCCAGCTCGACAAGAGAAAAACTGTTTTTT | CASSPGKSSSTREKLFF | . | TRBV4-3 | . | TRBJ1-4
TGTGCTAGTGGTTTGGACCTAGCGGGAGCGGATACGCAGTATTTT | CASGLDLAGADTQYF | . | TRBV12-5 | TRBD2 | TRBJ2-3
TGTGCCAGCAGCTCCATGGACTCAAACACCGGGGAGCTGTTTTTT | CASSSMDSNTGELFF | few | TRBV5-6 | . | TRBJ2-2
TGTGCCAGCAGTTACGGGGCTTCTGGGTCCAACGTCCTGACTTTC | CASSYGASGSNVLTF | . | TRBV6-2/TRBV6-3 | . | TRBJ2-6
TGTGCCAGCAGCTTACCCCTCAATGAGCAGTTCTTC | CASSLPLNEQFF | . | TRBV7-2 | . | TRBJ2-1
TGTGCCAGCAGCCCAGGCTACCCCGTGGCGACGGACTACAATGAGCAGTTCTTC | CASSPGYPVATDYNEQFF | . | TRBV7-9 | . | TRBJ2-1
TGTGCCTGGAGTTTGACAGGGATGGGCGAGACCCAGTACTTC | CAWSLTGMGETQYF | . | TRBV30 | TRBD1 | TRBJ2-5
TGTGCCAGCAGACTAGCGGGGCCCGCCAGAGAGACCCAGTACTTC | CASRLAGPARETQYF | . | TRBV7-2 | TRBD2 | TRBJ2-5
TGTGCCAGCAGTTACCCTCGATTCATGGTAGCGGGGGCTACAGATACGCAGTATTTT | CASSYPRFMVAGATDTQYF | . | TRBV6-2/TRBV6-3 | TRBD2 | TRBJ2-3
TGTGCCAGCAGAGATACAGGGGGTGGTCAAGAGACCCAGTACTTC | CASRDTGGGQETQYF | . | TRBV3-1/TRBV3-2 | TRBD1 | TRBJ2-5
TGTGCCAGCACCTCTAACGGGGGGCCAAGCACAGATACGCAGTATTTT | CASTSNGGPSTDTQYF | . | TRBV13 | . | TRBJ2-3
TGTGCCAGCAGACTACGCAGGGGTTACTACGAGCAGTACTTC | CASRLRRGYYEQYF | . | TRBV6-5 | . | TRBJ2-7
TGTGCCAGCAGTTACTTGTTAGGGGGGGTTCAGGATAATGAGCAGTTCTTC | CASSYLLGGVQDNEQFF | . | TRBV6-2/TRBV6-3 | . | TRBJ2-1
TGCGCCAGCAGCTTAACCGGGACAGTCAGACCTGGTGGGAGCTCCCTCCACTTT | CASSLTGTVRPGGSSLHF | . | TRBV5-1 | TRBD1 | TRBJ1-6
TGCGCCAGCAGTTCGACAGGGGGCCACGCTTTCTTT | CASSSTGGHAFF | . | TRBV5-1 | TRBD1 | TRBJ1-1
TGTGCCAGTAGGAAGGGAGTGCCGAGAGATACGCAGTATTTT | CASRKGVPRDTQYF | . | TRBV7-2 | . | TRBJ2-3
TGCGCCAGCACCCTTAGTTGGGCTACAGATACGCAGTATTTT | CASTLSWATDTQYF | . | TRBV5-1 | . | TRBJ2-3
TGTGCCTGGAGCCCACTCCCGGGACTAGCGGGATCTCGGGAGCAGTTCTTC | CAWSPLPGLAGSREQFF | . | TRBV30 | TRBD2 | TRBJ2-1
TGTGCCAGCAGCCCGAGCGGGACTTACGAGCAGTACTTC | CASSPSGTYEQYF | . | TRBV9 | TRBD2 | TRBJ2-7
TGTGCCAGCATATCTTGGCCGGGGAACACTGAAGCTTTCTTT | CASISWPGNTEAFF | . | TRBV28 | . | TRBJ1-1
TGTGCCAGCAGTCCCGGGACAGGGTTTTCCGGGGAGCTGTTTTTT | CASSPGTGFSGELFF | . | TRBV6-5 | TRBD1 | TRBJ2-2